This entry is about one T cell receptor beta chain. Its antigen is unidentified. Trimming removed 7 bases from V and 0 bases from J, with 15 bases in between. Germline CDR1 is MNHNY and CDR2 is SVGAGI (reference sequence). The CDR3 runs 15 residues. Alongside a J-beta primer mix, a sample-barcoded 5' primer served in a second PCR lasting 7 to 11 cycles. TCRdb reprocessed the 5' RACE reads with MiXCR, giving one entry per CDR3 protein. The sample carries hundreds of thousands of distinct CDR3 sequences, 40% to 45% recorded once. This specimen comes from a study of blood T cells in healthy people across ages. General observations from the study: The study could not conclusively compare naive and antigen-experienced cells, given its unsorted PBMCs. Those diversity estimates obtained from one million T cells were thought to be underestimates. Higher diversity, along with more naive CD4+ cells, distinguished long-lived donors from aged donors.

RNA extraction gave at least 5.5 micrograms of total RNA per sample. The receptor was isolated from a man older than 75 in good health. The specimen was blood. The V call is TRBV6-6, the J call TRBJ1-2, with D perhaps matching TRBD1 (5 bases). DNA of the CDR3: TGTGCCAGCATGGGGGGAACCAGAGCTAACTATGGCTACACCTTC. The encoded protein is CASMGGTRANYGYTF.